This TCR beta chain comes out of a study of regulatory T cells in long-lasting Graves disease. Time point denoted: persistent/refractory GD, antithyroid drugs over 5 years with positive TRAb. RNA extracted from PBMCs served as the sequencing template. Into tubes containing EDTA, approximately 9.4 milliliters of peripheral blood were drawn. This CDR3 has 13 residues. The germline CDR1 and CDR2 sequences are SGHTA and FQGNSA. Trimming shortened V by 2 bases and J by 8 bases, and 12 bases separated the two germline ends. CDR3 regions were amplified by Arm-PCR using iRepertoire HTBI primers to build TCR beta libraries. TCRdb reanalysed the multiplex PCR reads using MiXCR and keeps one entry per CDR3 protein. The sample lists some 280,000 distinct CDR3 sequences, around 21% occurring once.

V is TRBV7-2 and J is TRBJ1-2, with D perhaps matching TRBD1 (5 bases). The sequenced sample was peripheral blood mononuclear cells (PBMCs), obtained when the disease was refractory, from a patient treated with antithyroid drugs. This sequence originates from a female donor with Graves disease. CDR3 DNA: TGTGCCAGCAGCTTAAGGGGTCTGGACGGCTACACCTTC. Its translation: CASSLRGLDGYTF.